This T cell receptor (beta chain) derives from a study of response to subunit inactivated influenza vaccine. Notes on this clonotype: Its cognate antigen is unknown.

Overall study findings and caveats: The authors put forward the suggestion that each seasonal influenza vaccination may bring in only a limited number of new T cells.

Each CDR3 protein gets one entry after TCRdb re-called the RT-PCR reads with MiXCR. The sample has about 500,000 distinct CDR3 sequences, 10% to 15% seen once; the top ten hold about an eighth. With V trimmed by 5 bases and J by 4 bases, 8 bases remained unmatched. There are 15 residues in the CDR3. The V and J genes are TRBV12-3 or TRBV12-4 and TRBJ2-5; 9 bases map to TRBD1. This clonotype was obtained from a man over 45 who received an inactivated influenza vaccine. Sequencing was performed on PBMCs from blood, taken 35 to 45 days after vaccination. The CDR3 loop reads CASSPGTGNVETQYF. The CDR3 DNA follows: TGTGCCAGCAGTCCGGGGACAGGGAATGTAGAGACCCAGTACTTC.